The 18 T cell receptor beta chains given below trace back to one sample, sequenced in a study of blood T cell repertoires in COVID-19. The table came from immunoSEQ multiplex PCR; TCRdb's copy has only in-frame clones and leaves some out. The sample holds about 62,000 clones; 65% to 85% are singletons and the top ten take over 20%. Sequenced sample: peripheral blood. These receptors all come from a woman older than 75 with active or convalescent COVID-19.

This chain's CDR3 is CASSYSSYRDYGYTF. In DNA form, the CDR3 reads TGTGCCAGCAGTTACTCGTCGTACAGAGACTATGGCTACACCTTC. The J gene is TRBJ1-2, the V gene TRBV6-5, with unresolved D. V was trimmed by 0 bases and J by 3 bases, leaving 11 bases between them. There are 15 residues in the CDR3. Germline V gives CDR1 MNHEY, CDR2 SVGAGI.

This sequence joins TRBV29-1 and TRBJ1-2, with D possibly being TRBD1 (6 bases). This CDR3 is built from 14 residues. V shed 4 bases and J shed 6 bases, with 18 bases lying between them. CDR1 is SQVTM and CDR2 is ANQGSEA in the germline V gene. CDR3 loop: CSVAVFGRGNGYTF. Written as DNA, the CDR3 is TGCAGCGTTGCGGTTTTTGGCAGGGGCAATGGCTACACCTTC.

The chain joins TRBV14 to TRBJ1-2; D possibly corresponds to TRBD1 (5 bases). The CDR3 runs 15 residues. Per the germline V gene, CDR1 is SGHDN and CDR2 is FVKESK. V lost 1 base and J 6 bases, leaving 15 bases between the germline ends. CDR3 residues: CASSQGPGVRDGYTF. DNA for the CDR3: TGTGCCAGCAGCCAAGGGCCGGGGGTACGGGATGGCTACACCTTC.

This clone was counted a single time. The chain links TRBV4-1 to TRBJ1-3, with 10 bases matching TRBD1. The CDR3 sequence is 17 residues long. After removal of 0 bases from V and 5 bases from J, the junction contained 7 bases not matched to a gene. Germline V CDR1 and CDR2: MGHRA, YSYEKL. The CDR3 DNA follows: TGCGCCAGCAGCCAAGACGCGGGGGGACAGGGGAGAAACACCATATATTTT. This sequence encodes CASSQDAGGQGRNTIYF.

This clone is a singleton in its sample. V usage is TRBV11-2 and J usage is TRBJ1-1; TRBD1 agrees at 10 bases. After removal of 3 bases from V and 4 bases from J, the junction contained 2 bases not matched to a gene. Germline assignment: CDR1 SGHAT and CDR2 FQNNGV. This CDR3 has 14 residues. The CDR3 sequence is CASSLTGGLTEAFF. CDR3 in DNA: TGTGCCAGCAGCTTGACAGGGGGCCTCACTGAAGCTTTCTTT.

The chain employs TRBV6-1 and TRBJ1-5; the match to TRBD1 covers 8 bases. The J segment lost 9 bases and the V segment lost 1 base, leaving 11 bases of the junction unmatched. The CDR3 runs 16 residues. Germline CDR1 MNHNS, CDR2 SASEGT. The CDR3 nucleotides read TGTGCCAGCAGTGAAGTCATAACAGGGGGGAATGCGCCCCAGCATTTT. Its protein is CASSEVITGGNAPQHF.

CDR3 in amino acids: CASSPRTGSNQPQHF. Here the CDR3 DNA reads TGTGCCAGCTCACCAAGAACAGGGAGCAATCAGCCCCAGCATTTT. This chain uses TRBV18 with TRBJ1-5; D possibly corresponds to TRBD1 (6 bases). Germline lookup yields CDR1 KGHSH and CDR2 LQKENI. Deletions cut 2 bases from V and 1 base from J, with 9 bases between. This CDR3 comprises 15 residues. The full variable domain, rest sourced from reference TRBV18 and TRBJ1-5, is NAGVMQNPRHLVRRRGQEARLRCSPMKGHSHVYWYRQLPEEGLKFMVYLQKENIIDESGMPKERFSAEFPKEGPSILRIQQVVRGDSAAYFCASSPRTGSNQPQHFGDGTRLSIL.

V gene TRBV19 combines with J gene TRBJ2-4, with 9 positions matching TRBD1. CDR3 length: 16 amino acids. CDR1 is LNHDA and CDR2 is SQIVND in the germline V gene (reference sequence). With V trimmed by 5 bases and J by 3 bases, 8 bases remained unmatched. CDR3 bases: TGTGCCAGTAGTCCACAGGGGGCCTACGTCAAAAACATTCAGTACTTC. Its protein product is CASSPQGAYVKNIQYF.

This clone was counted between two and nine times. V gene TRBV6-1 combines with J gene TRBJ1-2; no definite D call. This CDR3 is 13 amino acids long. Germline loops: CDR1 MNHNS, CDR2 SASEGT. V dropped 3 bases and J dropped 5 bases, with 10 bases sitting between them. As DNA, the CDR3 is TGTGCCAGCAGTGAGAGGCGGCTATATGGCTACACCTTC. It yields the protein CASSERRLYGYTF.

The chain's CDR3 is CASSPPGLTVGTDTQYF. The CDR3 DNA reads as TGTGCCAGCTCACCACCTGGGCTAACGGTTGGCACAGATACGCAGTATTTT. V and J are TRBV18 and TRBJ2-3; D gene unclear. Trimming took off 0 bases at V and 1 base at J, with 14 bases between the two ends. This CDR3 is built from 17 residues. Germline values: CDR1 KGHSH, CDR2 LQKENI.

CDR3 region: CASSLDRGNEQYF. In DNA, the CDR3 is TGTGCCAGCAGTTTGGACAGGGGCAACGAGCAGTACTTC. This chain connects TRBV6-5 to TRBJ2-7; 9 bases agree with TRBD1. J gave up 5 bases and V 4 bases, and 3 bases lay outside the gene matches. The germline V gene has CDR1 MNHEY and CDR2 SVGAGI. The CDR3 extends over 13 amino acids.

The chain has TRBV7-9 and TRBJ1-2; 12 bases are shared with TRBD1. This CDR3 comprises 14 residues. Germline assignment: CDR1 SEHNR and CDR2 FQNEAQ (reference sequence). With 5 bases clipped from V and 6 bases from J, the junction kept 4 bases outside the gene matches. In DNA form, the CDR3 reads TGTGCCAGCAGCCGGGACAGGGGGCACGATGGCTACACCTTC. This encodes CASSRDRGHDGYTF.

The chain carries TRBV5-5 and TRBJ2-5; D may be TRBD1 (5 bases). This CDR3 has 16 residues. Between the trimmed V and J ends, which lost 4 bases and 1 base, there was a span of 17 bases. CDR1 is SGHKS and CDR2 is YYEKEE in the germline V gene (reference sequence). The CDR3 reads CASSPDIGAVQETQYF. In DNA form, the CDR3 reads TGTGCCAGCAGCCCGGACATCGGCGCCGTCCAAGAGACCCAGTACTTC. Using reference TRBV5-5 and TRBJ2-5 for the parts outside the CDR3, the full variable domain is DAGVTQSPTHLIKTRGQQVTLRCSPISGHKSVSWYQQVLGQGPQFIFQYYEKEERGRGNFPDRFSARQFPNYSSELNVNALLLGDSALYLCASSPDIGAVQETQYFGPGTRLLVL.

This clone was counted once. The J gene is TRBJ1-1, the V gene TRBV3-1 (or the pseudogene TRBV3-2); tentative D call: TRBD1 (5 bases). The V gene lost 4 bases and the J gene lost 6 bases, with 15 bases spanning the gap. The germline V gene encodes CDR1 LGHDT and CDR2 YNNKEL (reference sequence). The CDR3 contains 14 residues. CDR3 sequence reads: CASSLGPPWSEAFF. DNA for the CDR3: TGTGCCAGCAGCCTGGGGCCACCTTGGTCTGAAGCTTTCTTT.

This chain uses TRBV6-5 with TRBJ1-2, with D tentatively TRBD1 (5 bases). This CDR3 has 13 amino acids. Germline loops: CDR1 MNHEY, CDR2 SVGAGI. Trimming left V 7 bases short and J 4 bases short, with 13 bases between. This chain's CDR3 is CASTNRSPYGYTF. The CDR3 DNA reads as TGTGCCAGCACTAACAGGTCGCCCTATGGCTACACCTTC.

This clone was seen once. The V gene is TRBV3-1 (or the pseudogene TRBV3-2), the J gene TRBJ2-5, with 9 nucleotides matching TRBD2. The CDR3 consists of 17 residues. J was trimmed by 1 base and V by 2 bases; bases with no gene match: 8. Per the germline V gene, CDR1 is LGHDT and CDR2 is YNNKEL (reference sequence). The CDR3: CASSQWLIAGVQETQYF. The CDR3 bases are TGTGCCAGCAGCCAATGGTTAATAGCGGGGGTCCAAGAGACCCAGTACTTC.

V and J are TRBV4-1 and TRBJ1-4; 9 bases agree with TRBD1. Germline V gene sequence: CDR1 MGHRA, CDR2 YSYEKL. V lost 4 bases, J lost 4 bases, and 22 bases stayed unmatched. The CDR3 consists of 21 residues. The CDR3 region is CASSLVFSGQGFESGNEKLFF. CDR3 DNA sequence: TGCGCCAGCAGCCTCGTCTTCTCGGGACAGGGTTTTGAGTCCGGTAATGAAAAACTGTTTTTT.

This chain joins TRBV6-5 and TRBJ2-7, with 9 positions matching TRBD1. The junction had 4 bases not matched to a gene; V was cut back by 5 bases and J by 5 bases. This CDR3 has 13 residues. Per the germline V gene, CDR1 is MNHEY and CDR2 is SVGAGI. CDR3: CASSLDRGDEQYF. The CDR3 bases are TGTGCCAGCAGTCTCGACAGGGGGGACGAGCAGTACTTC.